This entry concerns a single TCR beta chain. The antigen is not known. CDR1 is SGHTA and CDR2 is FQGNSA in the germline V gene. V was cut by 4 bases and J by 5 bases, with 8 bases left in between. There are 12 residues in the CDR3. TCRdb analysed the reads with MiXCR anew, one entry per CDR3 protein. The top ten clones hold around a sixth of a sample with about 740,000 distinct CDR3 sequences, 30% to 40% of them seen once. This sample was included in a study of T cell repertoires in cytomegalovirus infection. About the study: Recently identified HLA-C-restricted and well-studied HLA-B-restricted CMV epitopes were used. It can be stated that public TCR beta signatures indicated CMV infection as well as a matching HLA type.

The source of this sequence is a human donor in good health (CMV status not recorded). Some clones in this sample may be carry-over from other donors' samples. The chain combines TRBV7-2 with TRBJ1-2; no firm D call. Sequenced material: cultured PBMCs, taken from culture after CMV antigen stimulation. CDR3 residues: CASSSLGYGYTF. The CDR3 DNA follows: TGTGCCAGCAGCTCTCTGGGGTATGGCTACACCTTC.